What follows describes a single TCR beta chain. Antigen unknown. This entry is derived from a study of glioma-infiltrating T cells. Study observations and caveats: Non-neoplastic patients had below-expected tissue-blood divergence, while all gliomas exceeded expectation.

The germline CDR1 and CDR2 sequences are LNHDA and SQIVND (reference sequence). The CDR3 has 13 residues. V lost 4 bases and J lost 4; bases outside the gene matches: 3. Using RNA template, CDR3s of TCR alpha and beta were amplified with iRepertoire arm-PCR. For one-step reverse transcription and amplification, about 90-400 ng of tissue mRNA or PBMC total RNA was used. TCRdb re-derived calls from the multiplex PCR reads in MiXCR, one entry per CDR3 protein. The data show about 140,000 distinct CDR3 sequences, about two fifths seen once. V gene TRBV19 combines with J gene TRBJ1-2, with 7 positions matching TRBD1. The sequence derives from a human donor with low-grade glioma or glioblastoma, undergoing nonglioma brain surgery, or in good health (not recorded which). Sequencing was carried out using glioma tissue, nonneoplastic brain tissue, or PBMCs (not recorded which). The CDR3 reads CASSTQGGYGYTF. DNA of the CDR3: TGTGCCAGTAGTACCCAGGGGGGCTATGGCTACACCTTC.